This T cell receptor (beta chain) was captured by sequencing in a study of cytomegalovirus exposure and HLA in healthy donors. Across the whole study: Drawn from HLA-typed donors, 65 million to 100 million unique TCRs were held in an early data release. Findings of the study overall: TCR beta V segments were, for the most part, productive about 87% or about 30% of the time in an earlier analysis.

Notes on this clone: Its specificity is unknown.

This CDR3 region has 16 residues. V lost 0 bases to trimming and J lost 0 bases; unmatched junction nucleotides: 1. CDR1 SGHNT and CDR2 YYREEE come from the germline V gene (reference sequence). Researchers ran the PCR with 60 Vbeta and 13 Jbeta primers. The method was immunoSEQ multiplex PCR; TCRdb's version includes in-frame clones alone and lacks a portion of them. The sample gives around 190,000 clones, around 81% of which show up once; about 1.8% is in the top ten. The sample consisted of PBMCs. The rearrangement uses TRBV5-4 and TRBJ2-2; 8 bases line up with TRBD1. This sequence was found in a man aged 18 to 30 in good health and CMV-seronegative. As DNA, the CDR3 is TGTGCCAGCAGCTTGGGGGACAGGCCGAACACCGGGGAGCTGTTTTTT. Translated, it gives CASSLGDRPNTGELFF.